These 8 T cell receptor beta chains were sequenced from one sample in a study of CD8+ T cells in alopecia areata. Extracted from the samples, RNA was reverse transcribed into cDNA to serve as the sequencing template. This table comes from immunoSEQ multiplex PCR, and its TCRdb copy is limited to in-frame clones, with some not included. The table lists around 150,000 clones, roughly 82% of them singletons, with 20% to 30% in the top ten. Described treatment: oral pan-JAK inhibitor, 5-10 mg twice daily. The sequencing used CD8+ T cells sorted from blood, collected at week 4, from a patient treated with tofacitinib. The receptors stem from a human donor with alopecia areata.

With regard to this clone: Additional DNA sequences in this sample encode the identical CDR3. CDR3 protein: CASSLGETQYF. The CDR3 DNA reads TGTGCCAGCAGTCTCGGGGAGACCCAGTACTTC. This chain links TRBV27 with TRBJ2-5; no reliable D call. Germline-derived CDR1 and CDR2 are MNHEY and SMNVEV (reference sequence). The CDR3 has 11 amino acids. The V end was cut by 5 bases, the J end by 5 bases, with 6 bases between.

CDR3 amino acids: CASTPGLEDEQFF. DNA for the CDR3: TGTGCCAGTACCCCGGGACTAGAGGATGAGCAGTTCTTC. The chain uses TRBV2 and TRBJ2-1; TRBD2 agrees at 8 bases. CDR3 size: 13 residues. Germline assignment: CDR1 SNHLY and CDR2 FYNNEI. With 9 bases clipped from V and 8 bases from J, the junction kept 9 bases outside the gene matches.

This clone came up once. The chain links TRBV12-5 to TRBJ1-1; TRBD1 agrees at 9 bases. The germline V gene has CDR1 LGHNT and CDR2 FRNRAP. The CDR3 spans 18 residues. V shed 3 bases and J 1 base; nucleotides not matched to a gene: 12. CDR3 bases: TGTGCTAGTGGTTTCTATTCCGGGACAGGGACACCGAACACTGAAGCTTTCTTT. Its protein is CASGFYSGTGTPNTEAFF.

A single count supports this clone. The chain couples TRBV7-2 to TRBJ2-7; D unresolved. The CDR3 runs to 14 residues. The germline V and J ends were trimmed by 1 base and 7 bases, with 14 bases remaining between them. Germline V gene lookup returns CDR1 SGHTA and CDR2 FQGNSA. CDR3 bases: TGTGCCAGCAGCTTAGGTATGGCAGGAATGGAGCAGTACTTC. This codes for CASSLGMAGMEQYF. The complete variable domain, with remaining parts taken from reference TRBV7-2 and TRBJ2-7, reads GAGVSQSPSNKVTEKGKDVELRCDPISGHTALYWYRQSLGQGLEFLIYFQGNSAPDKSGLPSDRFSAERTGGSVSTLTIQRTQQEDSAVYLCASSLGMAGMEQYFGPGTRLTVT.

The chain has TRBV19 and TRBJ2-1; 11 bases agree with TRBD2. In germline, CDR1 is LNHDA, CDR2 SQIVND (reference sequence). V lost 5 bases and J lost 2; bases outside the gene matches: 2. This CDR3 has 15 amino acids. CDR3 sequence: CASSLSGGAYNEQFF. The CDR3 DNA sequence: TGTGCCAGTAGTCTTAGCGGGGGGGCCTACAATGAGCAGTTCTTC.

The chain links TRBV5-4 to TRBJ2-1; 15 positions agree with TRBD2. Losses at the gene ends were 4 bases for V and 7 bases for J; bases not matched to a gene: 3. The CDR3 contains 15 residues. In germline, CDR1 is SGHNT, CDR2 YYREEE (reference sequence). The CDR3: CASSQGLAGGNEQFF. In DNA, the CDR3 is TGTGCCAGCAGCCAAGGACTAGCGGGGGGGAATGAGCAGTTCTTC.

This chain uses TRBV4-1 with TRBJ2-7; 7 positions match TRBD1. V shed 3 bases, J shed 2 bases, and the junction held 1 base outside the gene matches. Germline V gives CDR1 MGHRA, CDR2 YSYEKL. CDR3 length: 13 residues. CDR3 DNA sequence: TGCGCCAGCAGCCATGGACAGGCCTACGAGCAGTACTTC. It specifies CASSHGQAYEQYF.

This chain links TRBV7-2 with TRBJ1-1, with D uncertain. CDR1 and CDR2 (germline): SGHTA, FQGNSA. The germline V and J ends were trimmed by 0 bases and 4 bases, with 12 bases remaining between them. The CDR3 consists of 15 residues. The CDR3 DNA reads TGTGCCAGCAGCTTAGCTTTAAGGGAAGGCACTGAAGCTTTCTTT. Amino acids: CASSLALREGTEAFF.